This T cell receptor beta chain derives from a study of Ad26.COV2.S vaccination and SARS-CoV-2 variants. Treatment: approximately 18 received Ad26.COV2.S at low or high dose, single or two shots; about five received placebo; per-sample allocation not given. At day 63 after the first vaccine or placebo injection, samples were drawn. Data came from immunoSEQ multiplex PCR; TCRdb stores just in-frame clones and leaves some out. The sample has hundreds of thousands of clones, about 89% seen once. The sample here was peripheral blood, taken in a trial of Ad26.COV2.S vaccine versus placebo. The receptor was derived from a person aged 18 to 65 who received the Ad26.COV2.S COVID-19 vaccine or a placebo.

The CDR3 reads CASSPTGGGDYGYTF. As DNA, the CDR3 is TGTGCCAGCTCACCGACAGGGGGAGGTGACTATGGCTACACCTTC. The chain combines TRBV18 with TRBJ1-2; 9 nucleotides match TRBD1. Per germline, CDR1 KGHSH and CDR2 LQKENI. CDR3 length: 15 residues. V dropped 3 bases and J dropped 3; count of bases not matched to a gene: 5.